This paragraph reports one TCR beta chain. The source of the sample is a study of blood T cell repertoires in COVID-19. Study-level background: The samples span acute and convalescent COVID-19 from the United States, Italy and Spain. PBMCs, B-cell-depleted T cells, or T cells provided the cDNA or gDNA that made up the material.

This CDR3 spans 15 amino acids. Per germline, CDR1 SGDLS and CDR2 YYNGEE. V trimming: 7 bases; J trimming: 5 bases; junction bases outside the gene matches: 13. Sequencing was performed with immunoSEQ multiplex PCR; in TCRdb, only in-frame clones are kept and a portion is missing. The sample has about 61,000 clones, about nine tenths seen once; the top ten hold around 9%. V and J are TRBV9 and TRBJ2-5; 8 positions match TRBD2. Sample: peripheral blood. This clonotype originated in a human donor in a cohort sampled during active COVID-19. Written as DNA, the CDR3 is TGTGCCAGCTCAAAGACCGGGGGGGCTTTGGAGACCCAGTACTTC. The encoded protein is CASSKTGGALETQYF.